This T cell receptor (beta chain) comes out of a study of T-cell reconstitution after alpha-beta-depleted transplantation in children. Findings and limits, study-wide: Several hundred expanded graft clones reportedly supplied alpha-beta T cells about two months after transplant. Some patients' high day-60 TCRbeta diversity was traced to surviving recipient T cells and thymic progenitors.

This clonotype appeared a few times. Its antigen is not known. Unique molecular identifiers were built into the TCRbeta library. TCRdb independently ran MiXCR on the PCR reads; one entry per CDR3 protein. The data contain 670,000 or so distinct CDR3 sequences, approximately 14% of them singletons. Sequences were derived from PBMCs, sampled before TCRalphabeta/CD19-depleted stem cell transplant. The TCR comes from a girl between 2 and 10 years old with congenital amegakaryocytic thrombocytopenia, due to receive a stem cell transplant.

The CDR3 loop reads CATQPGQNQPQHF. CDR3 nucleotide sequence: TGTGCCACCCAGCCGGGACAGAATCAGCCCCAGCATTTT. This chain links TRBV19 with TRBJ1-5, with 7 bases matching TRBD1. CDR1 and CDR2 from the germline V gene are LNHDA and SQIVND (reference sequence). With 10 bases clipped from V and 4 bases from J, the junction kept 7 bases outside the gene matches. The CDR3 spans 13 residues.